The clone carrying this T cell receptor (beta chain) was detected only a few times. The data are from a study of blood T cell repertoires in COVID-19. Overall study: Sites in the United States, Italy and Spain provided acute and convalescent COVID-19 samples. PBMCs, B-cell-depleted T cells, or T cells provided the cDNA or gDNA that made up the material.

The authors' processing: From reference gene primer amplification, estimates of nucleated cell counts were derived. Measured with immunoSEQ multiplex PCR; TCRdb has only the in-frame clones, and not every one. That table gives V, J and clone size, and the DNA gave D and trimming. The sample records about 39,000 clones, approximately 89% being singletons. Material for sequencing was peripheral blood. This TCR was sampled from a man between 50 and 59 years old with active COVID-19.

Written as DNA, the CDR3 is TGCAGTGCTCTCAGAAAGTACGAGCAGTACTTC. Protein sequence: CSALRKYEQYF. The J gene is TRBJ2-7, the V gene TRBV20-1, with D uncertain. This CDR3 is 11 amino acids long. V lost 5 bases and J 4 bases, leaving 9 bases between the germline ends. The germline V gene encodes CDR1 DFQATT and CDR2 SNEGSKA (reference sequence).